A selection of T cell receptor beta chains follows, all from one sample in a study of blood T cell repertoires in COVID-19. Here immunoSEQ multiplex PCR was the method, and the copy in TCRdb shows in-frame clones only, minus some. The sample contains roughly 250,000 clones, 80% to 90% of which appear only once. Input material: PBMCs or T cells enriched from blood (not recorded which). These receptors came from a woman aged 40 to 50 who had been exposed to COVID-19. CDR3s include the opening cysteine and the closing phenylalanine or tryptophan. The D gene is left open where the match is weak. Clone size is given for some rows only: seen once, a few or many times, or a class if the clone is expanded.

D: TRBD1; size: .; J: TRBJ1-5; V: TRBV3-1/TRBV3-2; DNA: TGTGCCAGCAGCCCTAGACAGGGTCATCAGCCCCAGCATTTT; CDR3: CASSPRQGHQPQHF
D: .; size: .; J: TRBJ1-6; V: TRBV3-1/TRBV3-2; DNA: TGTGCCAGCAGCCAAGTTCAGGGACTCTATAATTCACCCCTCCACTTT; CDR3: CASSQVQGLYNSPLHF
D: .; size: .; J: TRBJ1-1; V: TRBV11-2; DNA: TGTGCCAGCAGCTTAGGCCGGACAACTATGAACACTGAAGCTTTCTTT; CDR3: CASSLGRTTMNTEAFF
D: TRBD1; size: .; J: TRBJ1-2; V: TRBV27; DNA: TGTGCCAGCAGTTTAACACCCCACGCCGAGGGACAGGGGAGCTATGGCTACACCTTC; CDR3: CASSLTPHAEGQGSYGYTF
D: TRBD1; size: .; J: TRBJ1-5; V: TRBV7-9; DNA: TGTGCCAGCAGCGTACAGGGGGATAGCAATCAGCCCCAGCATTTT; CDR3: CASSVQGDSNQPQHF
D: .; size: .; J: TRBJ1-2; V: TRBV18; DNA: TGTGCCAGCTCTCCACAGGAGGACTATGGCTACACCTTC; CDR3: CASSPQEDYGYTF
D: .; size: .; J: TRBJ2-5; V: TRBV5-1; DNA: TGCGCCAGCAGCGCGCAGGGGTCTCAAGAGACCCAGTACTTC; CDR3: CASSAQGSQETQYF
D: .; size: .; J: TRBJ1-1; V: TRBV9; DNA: TGTGCCAGCAGCGCCGGAGGAGCGGGGAACACTGAAGCTTTCTTT; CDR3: CASSAGGAGNTEAFF
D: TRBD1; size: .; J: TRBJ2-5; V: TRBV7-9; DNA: TGTGCCAGCAGCTTAGTACTCGGACAGGTGGGGAGAGAGACCCAGTACTTC; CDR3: CASSLVLGQVGRETQYF
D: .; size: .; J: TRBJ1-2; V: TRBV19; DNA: TGTGCCAGTAGTTGGCCGAAGCGGGCCTATGGCTACACCTTC; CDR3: CASSWPKRAYGYTF
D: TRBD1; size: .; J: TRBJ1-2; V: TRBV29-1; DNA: TGCAGCGTTGGGGACAGGGGCAGAGGAGGCTACACCTTC; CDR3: CSVGDRGRGGYTF
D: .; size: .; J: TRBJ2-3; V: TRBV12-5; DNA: TGTGCTAGTGGGGCTAGCGGCACAGATACGCAGTATTTT; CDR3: CASGASGTDTQYF
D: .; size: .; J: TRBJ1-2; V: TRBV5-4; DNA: TGTGCCAGCAGCTTACGAACAGGGTCATCAAACTATGGCTACACCTTC; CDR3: CASSLRTGSSNYGYTF
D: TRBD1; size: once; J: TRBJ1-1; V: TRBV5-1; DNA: TGCGCCAGCAGCCCACCCGGGACAGGGTTGTTCTCTGAAGCTTTCTTT; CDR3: CASSPPGTGLFSEAFF
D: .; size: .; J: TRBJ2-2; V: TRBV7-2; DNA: TGTGCCAGCCGCTTGCGGGCTACCTCGAACACCGGGGAGCTGTTTTTT; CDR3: CASRLRATSNTGELFF
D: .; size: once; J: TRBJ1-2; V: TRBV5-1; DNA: TGCGCCAGCAGCTTGGAGCGGGAATCTTATGGCTACACCTTC; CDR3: CASSLERESYGYTF
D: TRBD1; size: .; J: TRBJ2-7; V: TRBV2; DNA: TGTGCCAGCAGTGAGGGGACAGGGGGTATCTACGAGCAGTACTTC; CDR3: CASSEGTGGIYEQYF
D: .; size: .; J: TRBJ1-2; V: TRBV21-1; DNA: .; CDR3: CASSKVGPGNYGYTF
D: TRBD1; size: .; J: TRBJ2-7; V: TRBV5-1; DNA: TGCGCCAGCAGCTCAGGACAGGTCTCCTACGAGCAGTACTTC; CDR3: CASSSGQVSYEQYF
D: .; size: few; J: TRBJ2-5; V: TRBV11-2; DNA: TGTGCCAGCAGCTTAGAAAACAGGGTGGAGACCCAGTACTTC; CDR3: CASSLENRVETQYF
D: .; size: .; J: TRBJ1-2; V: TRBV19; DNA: TGTGCCAGTAGTATAGATCCGGGGGACCGCGGCTACACCTTC; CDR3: CASSIDPGDRGYTF
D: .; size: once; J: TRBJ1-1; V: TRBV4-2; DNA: TGTGCCAGCAGCCAGGAGGAGGGCATGAACACTGAAGCTTTCTTT; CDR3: CASSQEEGMNTEAFF
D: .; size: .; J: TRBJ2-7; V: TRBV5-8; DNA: TGTGCCAGCAGCTTGGTTGGTAGCACCTACGAGCAGTACTTC; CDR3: CASSLVGSTYEQYF
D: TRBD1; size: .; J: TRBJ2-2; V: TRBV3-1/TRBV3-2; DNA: TGTGCCAGCAGCGAGGGACAGGTGTACACCGGGGAGCTGTTTTTT; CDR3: CASSEGQVYTGELFF
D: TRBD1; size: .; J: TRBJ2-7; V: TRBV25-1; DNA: TGTGCCAGCACGGACAGGTACGAGCAGTACTTC; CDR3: CASTDRYEQYF
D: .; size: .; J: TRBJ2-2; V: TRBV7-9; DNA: TGTGCCAGCAGCCCTAGACGGGGGGCTGGCACCGGGGAGCTGTTTTTT; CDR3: CASSPRRGAGTGELFF
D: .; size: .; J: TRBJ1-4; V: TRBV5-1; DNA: TGCGCCAGCAGCTTGGCCGGGAGTACTAATGAAAAACTGTTTTTT; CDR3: CASSLAGSTNEKLFF
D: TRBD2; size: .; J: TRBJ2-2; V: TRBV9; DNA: TGTGCCAGCAGCCCTAGCGGGGGGCCCAACACCGGGGAGCTGTTTTTT; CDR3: CASSPSGGPNTGELFF
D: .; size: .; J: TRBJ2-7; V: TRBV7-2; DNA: TGTGCCAGCAGCCCAGGGTTGTCTAGGGGCGAGCAGTACTTC; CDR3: CASSPGLSRGEQYF
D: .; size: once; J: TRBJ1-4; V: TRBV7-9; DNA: TGTGCCAGCAGCTTTGACGTGACAGAAAAACTGTTTTTT; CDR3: CASSFDVTEKLFF
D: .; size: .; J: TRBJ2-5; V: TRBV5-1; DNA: TGCGCCAGCAGCTGGTCGACAGGTGCCCAAGAGACCCAGTACTTC; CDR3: CASSWSTGAQETQYF
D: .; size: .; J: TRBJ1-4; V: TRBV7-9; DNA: TGTGCCAGCAGCGTGGGTGAGAGGAGTGAAAAACTGTTTTTT; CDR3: CASSVGERSEKLFF
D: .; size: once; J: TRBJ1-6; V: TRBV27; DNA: TGTGCCAGCAGTTTGGCGGCAGGGGAAAATAATTCACCCCTCCACTTT; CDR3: CASSLAAGENNSPLHF
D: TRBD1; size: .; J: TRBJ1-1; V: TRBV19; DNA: TGTGCCAGTAGTATGCGAAACAGGGGGCCTGAAGCTTTCTTT; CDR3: CASSMRNRGPEAFF
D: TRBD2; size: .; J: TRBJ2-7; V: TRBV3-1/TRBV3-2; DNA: TGTGCCAGCAGCCGCTTCCCGTCTAGCGGGGGCCTCCCTAACGAGCAGTACTTC; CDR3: CASSRFPSSGGLPNEQYF
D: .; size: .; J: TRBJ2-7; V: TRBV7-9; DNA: TGTGCCAGCAGCTTAGTGGGCCACGAGCAGTACTTC; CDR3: CASSLVGHEQYF
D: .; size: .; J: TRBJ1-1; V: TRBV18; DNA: TGTGCCAGCTCACCACCGAGTATTTCTAGGAACACTGAAGCTTTCTTT; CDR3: CASSPPSISRNTEAFF
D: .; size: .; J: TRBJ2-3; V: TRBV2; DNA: TGTGCCAGCAGTGAAGGGCTCAGCACAGATACGCAGTATTTT; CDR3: CASSEGLSTDTQYF
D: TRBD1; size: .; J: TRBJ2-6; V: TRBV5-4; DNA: TGTGCCAGCATAGACAGGGCGGGGGCCAACGTCCTGACTTTC; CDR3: CASIDRAGANVLTF
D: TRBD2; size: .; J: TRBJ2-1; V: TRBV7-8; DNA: TGTGCCAGCAGCTTAGACCTAGCGGGGGGTCCTAGCTCCTACAATGAGCAGTTCTTC; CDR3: CASSLDLAGGPSSYNEQFF
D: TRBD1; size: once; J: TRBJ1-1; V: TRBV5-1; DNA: TGCGCCAGCAGCTCGCAGGGGGCACGGACTGAAGCTTTCTTT; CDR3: CASSSQGARTEAFF
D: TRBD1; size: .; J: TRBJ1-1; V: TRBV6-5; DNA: TGTGCCAGCAGTTCCCCTGACAGGGAGAACACTGAAGCTTTCTTT; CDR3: CASSSPDRENTEAFF
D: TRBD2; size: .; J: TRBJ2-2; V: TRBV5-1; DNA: TGCGCCAGCAGCTTGGGCGGGGGTTCGGGCACCGGGGAGCTGTTTTTT; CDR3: CASSLGGGSGTGELFF
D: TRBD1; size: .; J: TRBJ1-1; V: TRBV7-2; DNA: TGTGCCAGCAGCAAACAGGGGATGGGGAACACTGAAGCTTTCTTT; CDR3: CASSKQGMGNTEAFF
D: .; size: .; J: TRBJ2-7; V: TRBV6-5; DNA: TGTGCCAGCGCGCAGGGGCACGAGCAGTACTTC; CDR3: CASAQGHEQYF
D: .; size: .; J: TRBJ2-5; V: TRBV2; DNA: TGTGCCAGCACTGCGGAGACCCAGTACTTC; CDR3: CASTAETQYF
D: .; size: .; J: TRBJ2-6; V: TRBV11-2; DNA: TGTGCCAGCAGCTTAGCCGTACTTGGGGCCAACGTCCTGACTTTC; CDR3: CASSLAVLGANVLTF
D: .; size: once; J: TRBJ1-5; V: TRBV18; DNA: TGTGCCAGCTCGTCAACAGGGCGGGATCAGCCCCAGCATTTT; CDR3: CASSSTGRDQPQHF
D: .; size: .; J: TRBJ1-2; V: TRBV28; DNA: TGTGCCAGCGCCCCCACAGCAAGTGGCTACACCTTC; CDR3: CASAPTASGYTF
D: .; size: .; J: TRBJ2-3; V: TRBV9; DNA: TGTGCCAGCAGCGTAAATAGTGACAGGACCCGGCCAGATACGCAGTATTTT; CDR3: CASSVNSDRTRPDTQYF
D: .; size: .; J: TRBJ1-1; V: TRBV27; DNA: TGTGCCAGCAGTCCGACAGTGAAAGTGGGCACTGAAGCTTTCTTT; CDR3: CASSPTVKVGTEAFF
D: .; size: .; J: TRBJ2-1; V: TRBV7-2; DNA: TGTGCCAGCAGCTTAGGACTAGTAGCCTACAATGAGCAGTTCTTC; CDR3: CASSLGLVAYNEQFF
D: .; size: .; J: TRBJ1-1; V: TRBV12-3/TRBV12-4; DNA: TGTGCCAGCAGTTTTTCCAGTAACACTGAAGCTTTCTTT; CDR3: CASSFSSNTEAFF
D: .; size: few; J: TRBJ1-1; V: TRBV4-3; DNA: TGCGCCAGCAGCCAGGCAACCCCGGGGACATTAACTTTCTTT; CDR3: CASSQATPGTLTFF
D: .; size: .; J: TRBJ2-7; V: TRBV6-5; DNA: TGTGCCAGCACCACATACGCAGGGGAGCAGTACTTC; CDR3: CASTTYAGEQYF